Each of the 20 T cell receptor beta chains below was sequenced from the same sample in a study of blood T cell repertoires in COVID-19. Method: immunoSEQ multiplex PCR; TCRdb's copy keeps in-frame clones and lacks some. The sample includes over 400,000 clones, 75% to 90% of them seen just once. Sequencing used peripheral blood. These receptors all come from a human donor in a cohort sampled during active COVID-19.

The J gene is TRBJ1-5, the V gene TRBV28, with D maybe TRBD1 (5 bases). This CDR3 spans 14 amino acids. The germline CDR1 and CDR2 sequences are MDHEN and SYDVKM. Trimming shortened V by 2 bases and J by 7 bases, and 12 bases separated the two germline ends. CDR3 region: CASSLPGEAQPQHF. In DNA, the CDR3 is TGTGCCAGCAGTTTACCGGGGGAGGCACAGCCCCAGCATTTT.

This rearrangement joins TRBV7-2 to TRBJ1-6; no clear D gene. This CDR3 spans 15 amino acids. Germline-derived CDR1 and CDR2 are SGHTA and FQGNSA. V was trimmed by 2 bases and J by 7 bases, leaving 12 bases between them. The CDR3 DNA is TGTGCCAGCAGCTTATTAGGGAGAAAAAATTCACCCCTCCACTTT. Encoded protein: CASSLLGRKNSPLHF.

This chain links TRBV27 with TRBJ2-2, with 9 bases lining up with TRBD2. Germline loops: CDR1 MNHEY, CDR2 SMNVEV (reference sequence). The trim removed 4 bases at V and 2 bases at J, leaving 11 bases unmatched. The CDR3 has 18 residues. Written as DNA, the CDR3 is TGTGCCAGCAGTTCTCCTAGCGGGACACTATCAAACACCGGGGAGCTGTTTTTT. This translates into CASSSPSGTLSNTGELFF.

The sample holds one count of this clone. The CDR3 sequence is CASSLRRQGGYGYTF. The CDR3 DNA reads TGTGCCAGCAGTTTACGTCGACAGGGAGGCTATGGCTACACCTTC. This rearrangement joins TRBV28 to TRBJ1-2; the match to TRBD1 covers 7 bases. The CDR3 has 15 amino acids. The V segment lost 2 bases and the J segment 4 bases; nucleotides outside the gene matches: 7. Germline V gene sequence: CDR1 MDHEN, CDR2 SYDVKM.

The V and J genes are TRBV10-2 and TRBJ2-3, with TRBD2 as a possible D gene (5 bases). Trimming took off 8 bases at V and 5 bases at J, with 14 bases between the two ends. The CDR3 consists of 13 residues. Looked up from germline, CDR1 is WSHSY and CDR2 is SAAADI. The CDR3 reads CASGTGMGDTQYF. In DNA, the CDR3 is TGCGCCAGCGGTACCGGGATGGGAGATACGCAGTATTTT.

The V gene is TRBV6-5, the J gene TRBJ2-5; D gene unclear. The CDR3 loop spans 13 amino acids. Trimming took off 5 bases at V and 5 bases at J, with 12 bases between the two ends. Germline lookup yields CDR1 MNHEY and CDR2 SVGAGI. The CDR3 sequence is CASSNHPLETQYF. The DNA for the CDR3 is TGTGCCAGCAGTAACCACCCACTCGAGACCCAGTACTTC.

This clone was counted only a few times. The J gene is TRBJ1-2, the V gene TRBV19; 9 bases line up with TRBD1. This CDR3 is built from 15 residues. V lost 4 bases and J lost 5; bases outside the gene matches: 8. Germline assignment: CDR1 LNHDA and CDR2 SQIVND (reference sequence). In nucleotides, the CDR3 is TGTGCCAGTAGTACCTGGACAGGGGCAGAATATGGCTACACCTTC. This sequence encodes CASSTWTGAEYGYTF.

V gene TRBV28 combines with J gene TRBJ1-1; possible D gene TRBD1, 6 bases. The V end lost 5 bases, the J end lost 4 bases, and 17 bases lay between the germline ends. The germline CDR1 and CDR2 sequences are MDHEN and SYDVKM. This CDR3 spans 15 amino acids. DNA for the CDR3: TGTGCCAGCAGTCCCCTCGGGGGGCCGAGCACTGAAGCTTTCTTT. Residues: CASSPLGGPSTEAFF.

The chain combines TRBV19 with TRBJ2-5; possible D gene TRBD2, 5 bases. V was clipped by 2 bases and J by 4 bases, with 11 bases between them. CDR3 length: 14 amino acids. From germline, CDR1 is LNHDA and CDR2 SQIVND (reference sequence). The CDR3 reads CASSIIGVGETQYF. The CDR3 coding sequence is TGTGCCAGTAGTATAATCGGGGTAGGAGAGACCCAGTACTTC.

The V gene is TRBV10-3, the J gene TRBJ2-7, with 9 bases fitting TRBD2. Germline CDR1 ENHRY, CDR2 SYGVKD. The CDR3 has 13 amino acids. With 6 bases clipped from V and 2 bases from J, the junction kept 2 bases outside the gene matches. The CDR3 region has the DNA TGTGCCATCAGGCTAGCGGGAACCTACGAGCAGTACTTC. Encoded protein: CAIRLAGTYEQYF.

This chain connects TRBV15 to TRBJ1-1; 9 bases agree with TRBD1. Germline trimming cut 4 bases from V and 4 bases from J; bases unmatched to any gene: 7. Germline V CDR1 and CDR2: LNHNV, YYDKDF (reference sequence). The CDR3 extends over 15 amino acids. CDR3 nucleotide sequence: TGTGCCACCAGCATTAGGACAGGGGACGCCACTGAAGCTTTCTTT. Its protein is CATSIRTGDATEAFF.

V usage is TRBV19 and J usage is TRBJ1-5; 8 bases agree with TRBD1. Per the germline V gene, CDR1 is LNHDA and CDR2 is SQIVND (reference sequence). The ends lost 3 bases at V and 2 bases at J; junction bases unmatched: 12. The CDR3 is made up of 18 amino acids. The CDR3 region has the DNA TGTGCCAGTAGTATGAGAGGACAGGGTATTCGGGGCAATCAGCCCCAGCATTTT. Its protein product is CASSMRGQGIRGNQPQHF.

The chain carries TRBV29-1 and TRBJ1-1, with D possibly TRBD1 on 5 matching bases. The ends were cut back, 6 bases at V and 2 bases at J, with 10 bases in the middle. The CDR3 is made up of 12 amino acids. Germline V gives CDR1 SQVTM, CDR2 ANQGSEA. The CDR3 loop reads CSVRDFNTEAFF. In DNA, the CDR3 is TGCAGCGTCCGGGACTTTAACACTGAAGCTTTCTTT.

J is TRBJ2-1 and V is TRBV5-4; TRBD1 might be the D (5 bases). This CDR3 contains 14 residues. V shed 4 bases and J shed 1 base, with 9 bases lying between them. The germline CDR1 and CDR2 sequences are SGHNT and YYREEE (reference sequence). The DNA for the CDR3 is TGTGCCAGCAGCGTCAGGGTTTCCTACAATGAGCAGTTCTTC. Translation: CASSVRVSYNEQFF.

J is TRBJ2-3 and V is TRBV28, with D hard to call. The germline CDR1 and CDR2 sequences are MDHEN and SYDVKM. V was pared by 7 bases and J by 1 base, with 15 bases between. The CDR3 totals 15 residues. CDR3 region: CASMEAGRGTDTQYF. Written as DNA, the CDR3 is TGTGCCAGCATGGAAGCCGGCCGGGGCACAGATACGCAGTATTTT.

The gene calls are TRBV5-1 and TRBJ2-1; the D gene is possibly TRBD2 (5 bases). The CDR3 spans 11 residues. Germline CDR1 and CDR2: SGHRS and YFSETQ. With 0 bases removed from V and 12 bases from J, the gap between germline ends came to 7 bases. The CDR3 nucleotides are TGCGCCAGCAGCTTGGGAGGACTGCAGTTCTTC. Encoded protein: CASSLGGLQFF.

V gene TRBV19 combines with J gene TRBJ2-1; D may be TRBD1 (5 bases). Looked up from germline, CDR1 is LNHDA and CDR2 is SQIVND (reference sequence). The CDR3 is 15 residues long. Trimming pared 5 bases from V and 3 bases from J, leaving 14 bases between. CDR3 loop: CASSGAWDSYNEQFF. CDR3 nucleotides: TGTGCCAGTAGTGGGGCGTGGGATAGCTACAATGAGCAGTTCTTC.

This sequence joins TRBV14 and TRBJ1-1, with D possibly matching TRBD1 (5 bases). Looked up from germline, CDR1 is SGHDN and CDR2 is FVKESK. This CDR3 has 19 amino acids. Trimming took 1 base from V and 0 from J, leaving 21 bases between them. The CDR3 nucleotides read TGTGCCAGCAGCCAAGTCGGCTGGGGCACAGGAGCCATGAACACTGAAGCTTTCTTT. Its protein is CASSQVGWGTGAMNTEAFF.

The V gene is TRBV7-9, the J gene TRBJ2-7; the match to TRBD1 covers 9 bases. The germline V gene encodes CDR1 SEHNR and CDR2 FQNEAQ (reference sequence). Trimming removed 4 bases from V and 5 bases from J; junction bases left unmatched: 9. This CDR3 comprises 15 residues. CDR3 in DNA: TGTGCCAGCAGCTCAGTAGACAGGGGGGGCCACGAGCAGTACTTC. It translates to CASSSVDRGGHEQYF.

There are a few counts of this clone. The gene calls are TRBV19 and TRBJ1-5, with D possibly being TRBD1 (6 bases). The CDR3 is 16 residues long. Germline lookup yields CDR1 LNHDA and CDR2 SQIVND (reference sequence). V lost 7 bases and J lost 6, with 22 bases in between. The CDR3 sequence is CASTTTGGQGFQPQHF. Written as DNA, the CDR3 is TGTGCCAGTACTACTACCGGGGGGCAAGGGTTTCAGCCCCAGCATTTT.